What follows describes a single T cell receptor beta chain. Its antigen is not identified. Germline assignment: CDR1 SNHLY and CDR2 FYNNEI. The ends lost 1 base at V and 5 bases at J; junction bases unmatched: 3. CDR3 length: 14 residues. The sample belongs to a study of vaccination effects on CD4 cells after COVID-19. Findings of the study overall: Sampling in the study covered few convalescent patients and included no early post-infection timepoints.

TCRdb keeps only in-frame clones here, not all; method: immunoSEQ multiplex PCR. The sample holds roughly 70,000 clones; under 85% are singletons and the top ten take 0.75% to 1%. Expansion of antigen-specific CD4+ T cells with viral peptide pools was carried out by the ViraFEST assay before sequencing. Cultured cells yielded isolated CD4+ T cells after about ten days. Each participant received a vaccine that was either BNT162b2 or mRNA-1273, given as two doses. Researchers swapped half the medium for IL-2 medium on both days 3 and 7. The chain is built from TRBV2 and TRBJ2-3; TRBD1 matches at 7 bases. The sequenced sample was CD4+ T cells from PBMCs cultured with HCoV-OC43 spike peptides, obtained after COVID-19 vaccination. Subset denoted: HCoV-OC43 spike overlapping peptide pool stimulation. The clonotype was recovered from a human donor who received a COVID-19 vaccine. CDR3 DNA: TGTGCCAGCAGTGAAGACAGGGGCAGAGATACGCAGTATTTT. This gives the protein CASSEDRGRDTQYF.